Presented here are 5 T cell receptor beta chains from one specimen sequenced in a study of cytomegalovirus exposure and HLA in healthy donors. Primers included in the PCR were 60 Vbeta and 13 Jbeta primers. Profiling relied on immunoSEQ multiplex PCR, and the TCRdb table lists in-frame clones only, not all of them. The top ten clones hold more than 1.5% of a sample with about 130,000 clones, 70% to 85% of them seen once. Input material: PBMCs. Receptors originate from a boy younger than 18 in good health and CMV-seronegative.

The CDR3: CASSLDGRGTGELFF. The CDR3 DNA reads as TGCGCCAGCAGCTTGGATGGGAGGGGTACCGGGGAGCTGTTTTTT. V usage is TRBV5-1 and J usage is TRBJ1-3; 7 bases match TRBD2. TRBJ2-2 matches the DNA end more closely, so the J call is doubtful. The CDR3 sequence is 15 residues long. The V gene's germline CDR1 is SGHRS and CDR2 YFSETQ.

The rearrangement links TRBV5-4 to TRBJ1-1, with D maybe TRBD1 (5 bases). Germline lookup yields CDR1 SGHNT and CDR2 YYREEE (reference sequence). The V end lost 7 bases, the J end lost 4 bases, and 17 bases lay between the germline ends. There are 14 residues in the CDR3. The CDR3 region has the DNA TGTGCCAGCGGATCGGTTGGGAGGGGCACTGAAGCTTTCTTT. The encoded protein is CASGSVGRGTEAFF.

The genes are TRBV5-1 and TRBJ2-1; 10 positions match TRBD1. CDR1 is SGHRS, CDR2 YFSETQ, per germline. V lost 6 bases and J lost 5; bases outside the gene matches: 5. This CDR3 region has 14 residues. The CDR3 here is CASTSGTGDNEQFF. The DNA for the CDR3 is TGCGCCAGCACGTCCGGGACAGGGGACAATGAGCAGTTCTTC.

The chain couples TRBV30 to TRBJ1-5, with a possible D match to TRBD1 (6 bases). The CDR3 runs to 14 residues. V was clipped by 5 bases and J by 7 bases, with 18 bases between them. Germline CDR1 and CDR2: GTSNPN and SVGIG (reference sequence). The CDR3 sequence: CAWEDRAAAQPQHF. As DNA, the CDR3 is TGTGCCTGGGAGGACAGAGCGGCCGCCCAGCCCCAGCATTTT.

This rearrangement joins TRBV2 to TRBJ1-1; D unclear. The CDR3 totals 14 residues. V lost 2 bases and J 8 bases, leaving 15 bases between the germline ends. The V gene's germline CDR1 is SNHLY and CDR2 FYNNEI. As DNA, the CDR3 is TGTGCCAGCAGTGAACCAGATGAGGCCCAAGAAGCTTTCTTT. Amino acids: CASSEPDEAQEAFF.